This is a list of T cell receptor beta chains from one sample in a study of radiotherapy plus CTLA-4 blockade in lung cancer. Produced via immunoSEQ multiplex PCR; TCRdb's table is partial and in-frame only. This table has roughly 80,000 clones, roughly 74% appearing once. Here the sequenced sample was peripheral blood, taken from a patient treated with radiotherapy plus ipilimumab. The receptors here all came from a human donor with non-small cell lung cancer whose response to radiotherapy plus ipilimumab could not be evaluated. Both conserved end residues are part of each CDR3. The D gene is left open where the match is weak. Only some rows state a clone size, as once, few, many or a class for expanded clones.

D gene | clone size | J gene | V gene | CDR3 protein | CDR3 DNA
TRBD1 | - | TRBJ2-6 | TRBV15 | CATSRGTWTGAGANVLTF | TGTGCCACCAGCAGGGGCACCTGGACAGGAGCTGGGGCCAACGTCCTGACTTTC
- | once | TRBJ1-1 | TRBV5-1 | CASRGQDTEAFF | TGCGCCAGCAGGGGGCAAGACACTGAAGCTTTCTTT
TRBD1 | - | TRBJ2-2 | TRBV7-7 | CASSPRAGGWDTGELFF | TGTGCCAGCAGCCCGCGGGCAGGGGGATGGGACACCGGGGAGCTGTTTTTT
TRBD2 | few | TRBJ2-1 | TRBV28 | CASTPGLAGREQFF | TGTGCCAGCACCCCAGGACTAGCGGGGCGTGAGCAGTTCTTC
- | few | TRBJ2-4 | TRBV19 | CASSIDLAGAKNIQYF | TGTGCCAGTAGTATAGATCTGGCGGGGGCCAAAAACATTCAGTACTTC
- | once | TRBJ2-1 | TRBV7-8 | CASSSVLGRGAYNEQFF | TGTGCCAGCAGCTCGGTCTTGGGACGGGGGGCGTACAATGAGCAGTTCTTC
- | - | TRBJ1-1 | TRBV11-2 | CASSLTGMNTEAFF | TGTGCCAGCAGCTTAACGGGGATGAACACTGAAGCTTTCTTT
- | - | TRBJ1-1 | TRBV4-1 | CASSPGQGPGAFF | TGCGCCAGCAGCCCAGGCCAGGGGCCTGGAGCTTTCTTT
TRBD2 | - | TRBJ2-5 | TRBV6-5 | CASSPLADPQETQYF | TGTGCCAGCAGCCCGCTAGCGGATCCACAAGAGACCCAGTACTTC
TRBD1 | - | TRBJ2-3 | TRBV5-1 | CASSLAGTVPYTDTQYF | TGCGCCAGCAGCTTGGCGGGGACAGTCCCTTACACAGATACGCAGTATTTT
- | - | TRBJ1-3 | TRBV2 | CASSEAGVAGNTIYF | TGTGCCAGCAGTGAAGCAGGGGTAGCTGGAAACACCATATATTTT
- | - | TRBJ1-4 | TRBV19 | CASSLQGPSEKLFF | TGTGCCAGTAGTCTACAGGGCCCCTCTGAAAAACTGTTTTTT
- | - | TRBJ2-7 | TRBV6-1 | CASGGGPYEQYF | TGTGCCAGCGGAGGCGGACCCTACGAGCAGTACTTC
- | - | TRBJ1-4 | TRBV10-3 | CAISDLGTAEKLFF | TGTGCCATCAGTGACCTGGGGACTGCCGAAAAACTGTTTTTT
- | many | TRBJ1-1 | TRBV5-1 | CASSLIHLTDTEAFF | TGCGCCAGCAGCTTGATACATCTAACAGACACTGAAGCTTTCTTT
- | - | TRBJ2-4 | TRBV6-1 | CASSSEQGSKNIQYF | TGTGCCAGCAGTTCGGAGCAGGGGTCCAAAAACATTCAGTACTTC
TRBD1 | - | TRBJ2-3 | TRBV7-2 | CASSYGTGDTQYF | TGTGCCAGCAGCTATGGGACAGGAGATACGCAGTATTTT
TRBD1 | once | TRBJ1-5 | TRBV7-2 | CASSHNSGQGVGQPQHF | TGTGCCAGCAGCCACAACTCAGGACAGGGGGTGGGTCAGCCCCAGCATTTT
- | few | TRBJ1-2 | TRBV30 | CAWSVSWITAGGYTF | TGTGCCTGGAGTGTAAGTTGGATAACTGCAGGTGGCTACACCTTC
TRBD1 | - | TRBJ1-2 | TRBV5-4 | CASSLGQGANINYGYTF | TGTGCCAGCAGCTTAGGACAGGGGGCCAATATTAACTATGGCTACACCTTC
TRBD2 | - | TRBJ2-5 | TRBV5-1 | CASSLIAGGPRETQYF | TGCGCCAGCAGCTTGATAGCGGGAGGGCCTCGAGAGACCCAGTACTTC
TRBD2 | - | TRBJ2-7 | TRBV2 | CASSLAGGSSYEQYF | TGTGCCAGCAGTTTAGCGGGAGGGAGCTCCTACGAGCAGTACTTC
TRBD2 | - | TRBJ2-1 | TRBV19 | CASSTTSGRAGYNEQFF | TGTGCCAGTAGTACCACTAGCGGGAGGGCCGGGTACAATGAGCAGTTCTTC
TRBD1 | once | TRBJ2-2 | TRBV7-2 | CASSFRTGGKFGELFF | TGTGCCAGCAGCTTCCGGACAGGGGGCAAGTTCGGGGAGCTGTTTTTT
- | - | TRBJ2-7 | TRBV19 | CASSIFRSSYEQYF | TGTGCCAGTAGTATCTTCCGGAGCTCCTACGAGCAGTACTTC
- | medium-sized | TRBJ2-3 | TRBV5-6 | CASSSQASTDTQYF | TGTGCCAGCAGCTCACAGGCGAGCACAGATACGCAGTATTTT
- | - | TRBJ1-2 | TRBV6-5 | CASRRDWSGYTF | TGTGCCAGCAGGAGGGACTGGTCTGGCTACACCTTC
- | - | TRBJ1-2 | TRBV9 | CASSVVPGGVNYGYTF | TGTGCCAGCAGCGTAGTTCCGGGGGGGGTTAACTATGGCTACACCTTC
- | - | TRBJ1-5 | TRBV6-5 | CASSLGRHPGQPQHF | TGTGCCAGCAGTCTCGGAAGACACCCGGGGCAGCCCCAGCATTTT
TRBD1 | - | TRBJ1-2 | TRBV10-2 | CASRATGGDSNTAYGYTF | TGCGCCAGCAGGGCGACAGGGGGCGATTCGAACACCGCCTATGGCTACACCTTC
- | - | TRBJ1-4 | TRBV19 | CASSKRLGGVEKLFF | TGTGCCAGTAGTAAAAGACTCGGAGGGGTCGAAAAACTGTTTTTT
TRBD1 | - | TRBJ1-2 | TRBV5-1 | CASSLDRGDGYTF | TGCGCCAGCAGCCTAGACAGGGGTGATGGCTACACCTTC
TRBD2 | - | TRBJ2-2 | TRBV5-5 | CASSFPGLAGGVGELFF | TGTGCCAGCAGCTTCCCCGGACTAGCGGGGGGCGTCGGGGAGCTGTTTTTT
TRBD1 | once | TRBJ2-1 | TRBV5-1 | CASSFRTGGPGGSYNEQFF | TGCGCCAGCAGCTTTCGGACAGGGGGCCCGGGGGGTTCCTACAATGAGCAGTTCTTC
TRBD2 | - | TRBJ2-2 | TRBV10-3 | CAISAGTSGSGGELFF | TGTGCCATCAGCGCCGGGACTAGCGGGAGTGGCGGGGAGCTGTTTTTT
TRBD1 | - | TRBJ1-1 | TRBV4-1 | CASSPLYGQGLRAEAFF | TGCGCCAGCAGCCCGCTCTACGGACAGGGCCTGAGGGCTGAAGCTTTCTTT
TRBD2 | once | TRBJ2-3 | TRBV5-4 | CASSWDYADTQYF | TGTGCCAGCAGCTGGGACTATGCGGATACGCAGTATTTT
- | once | TRBJ1-1 | TRBV9 | CASSVDSLPDTEAFF | TGTGCCAGCAGCGTAGATTCTTTACCGGACACTGAAGCTTTCTTT
TRBD2 | - | TRBJ2-5 | TRBV5-6 | CASSFQTSGTFGTQYF | TGTGCCAGCAGCTTCCAGACTAGCGGGACATTCGGGACCCAGTACTTC
- | few | TRBJ1-4 | TRBV7-6 | CASSLALPGAATNEKLFF | TGTGCCAGCAGCTTAGCGCTTCCAGGGGCTGCAACTAATGAAAAACTGTTTTTT
TRBD1 | few | TRBJ2-7 | TRBV7-2 | CASSARDRGSYEQYF | TGTGCCAGCAGCGCCCGGGACAGGGGTTCCTACGAGCAGTACTTC
- | - | TRBJ1-3 | TRBV6-6 | CASVQGLVTGNTIYF | TGTGCCAGCGTACAGGGTCTGGTAACTGGAAACACCATATATTTT
- | - | TRBJ1-5 | TRBV11-2 | CASSLAGNQPQHF | TGTGCCAGCAGCTTAGCAGGGAATCAGCCCCAGCATTTT
- | - | TRBJ2-7 | TRBV13 | CASSPTAGAYEQYF | TGTGCCAGCAGCCCCACAGCGGGCGCCTACGAGCAGTACTTC
- | - | TRBJ1-2 | TRBV4-2 | CASSREPSLEGYTF | TGTGCCAGCAGCCGCGAGCCAAGTCTAGAGGGCTACACCTTC
- | - | TRBJ1-2 | TRBV28 | CASSHLIIQGGVYYGYTF | TGTGCCAGCAGCCACCTAATTATACAGGGCGGAGTATACTATGGCTACACCTTC
TRBD2 | - | TRBJ2-1 | TRBV5-4 | CASSLESGINNEQFF | TGTGCCAGCAGCTTGGAGAGCGGGATCAACAATGAGCAGTTCTTC
- | - | TRBJ2-2 | TRBV7-9 | CAAWIGTGELFF | TGTGCCGCCTGGATCGGGACCGGGGAGCTGTTTTTT
- | - | TRBJ2-7 | TRBV7-3 | CASSLRGGPGQSYEQYF | TGTGCCAGCAGCTTAAGGGGCGGCCCCGGACAGAGCTACGAGCAGTACTTC
- | few | TRBJ1-1 | TRBV30 | CAWTPRQTAGAFF | TGTGCCTGGACGCCCCGGCAGACAGCTGGAGCTTTCTTT
- | - | TRBJ2-7 | TRBV5-4 | CASSLGLNSYEQYF | TGTGCCAGCAGCTTAGGACTGAATTCCTACGAGCAGTACTTC
TRBD1 | - | TRBJ2-1 | TRBV5-1 | CASLLGPGQSYNEQFF | TGCGCCAGCCTCCTCGGACCGGGACAGTCCTACAATGAGCAGTTCTTC
TRBD1 | once | TRBJ2-7 | TRBV27 | CASSLLGTGSYEQYF | TGTGCCAGCAGTTTATTGGGGACAGGGTCCTACGAGCAGTACTTC
- | - | TRBJ2-3 | TRBV11-3 | CASSFQNRRGFTDTQYF | TGTGCCAGCAGCTTCCAAAATAGGCGGGGTTTCACAGATACGCAGTATTTT
TRBD1 | - | TRBJ2-3 | TRBV30 | CAWAGTGTDTQYF | TGTGCCTGGGCCGGGACAGGGACAGATACGCAGTATTTT